This TCR beta chain was identified in a study of persistence of HIV-infected CD4 T cells. Study-wide context: A couple of participants gave one leukapheresis sample; others gave up to about 200 mL blood repeatedly.

As regards this clone: Its antigen is undetermined.

The CDR3 is 11 amino acids. Germline CDR1 reads MRHNA; CDR2 reads SNTAGT. V gave up 3 bases and J gave up 4 bases, with 3 bases separating them. The study's findings and limits: Compared with CD3/CD28-stimulated cells, CMV- and Gag-responding cells showed lower TCRbeta richness. Bulk TCR data could not be restricted to HIV-1-infected CMV-responding cells.

The libraries were made with immunoSEQ version 4 in survey mode. Only in-frame clones appear in the TCRdb table, and some are missing; sequencing was by immunoSEQ multiplex PCR. The table has some 49,000 clones, around 89% seen once. Anti-CD3/anti-CD28 beads served as a nonspecific positive control stimulus. Sorting selected CD4+ T cells upregulating both CD40 ligand and CD69. The clonotype comes from an adult woman with HIV who was CMV-seropositive. This material consisted of CD4+ T cells sorted from PBMCs after approximately 18-hour stimulation, taken from a patient who received antiretroviral therapy. The chain uses TRBV6-4 and TRBJ1-1; D is undetermined. The CDR3 sequence is CASSEGTEAFF. The CDR3 DNA sequence: TGTGCCAGCAGTGAGGGCACTGAAGCTTTCTTT.